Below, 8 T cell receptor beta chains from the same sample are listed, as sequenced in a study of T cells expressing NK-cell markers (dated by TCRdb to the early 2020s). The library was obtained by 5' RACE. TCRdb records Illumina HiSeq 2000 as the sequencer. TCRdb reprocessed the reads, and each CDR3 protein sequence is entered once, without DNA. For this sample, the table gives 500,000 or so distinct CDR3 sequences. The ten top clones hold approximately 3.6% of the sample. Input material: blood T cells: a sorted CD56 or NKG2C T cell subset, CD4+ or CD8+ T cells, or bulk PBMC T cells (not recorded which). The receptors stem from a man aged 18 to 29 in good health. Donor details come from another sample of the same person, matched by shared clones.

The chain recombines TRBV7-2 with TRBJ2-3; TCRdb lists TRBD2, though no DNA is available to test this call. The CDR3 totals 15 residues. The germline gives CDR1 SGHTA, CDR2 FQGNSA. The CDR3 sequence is CASTAGGQSTDTQYF.

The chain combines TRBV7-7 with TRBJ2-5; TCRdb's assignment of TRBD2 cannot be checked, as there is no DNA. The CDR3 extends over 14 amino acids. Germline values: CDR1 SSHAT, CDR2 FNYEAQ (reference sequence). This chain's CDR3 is CASSPARPPETQYF.

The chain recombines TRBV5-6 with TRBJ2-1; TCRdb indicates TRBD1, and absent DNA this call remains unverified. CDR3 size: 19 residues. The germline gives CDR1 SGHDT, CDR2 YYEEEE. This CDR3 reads CASSLAGSIPGVGYNEQFF.

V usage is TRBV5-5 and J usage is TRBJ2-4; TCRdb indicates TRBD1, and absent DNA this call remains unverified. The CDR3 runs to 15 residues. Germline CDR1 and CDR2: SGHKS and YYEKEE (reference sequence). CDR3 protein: CASSLSGEFKNIQYF.

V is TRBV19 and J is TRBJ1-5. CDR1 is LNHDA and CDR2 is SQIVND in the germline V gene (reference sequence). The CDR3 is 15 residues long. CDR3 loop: CASIREPRSGQPQHF.

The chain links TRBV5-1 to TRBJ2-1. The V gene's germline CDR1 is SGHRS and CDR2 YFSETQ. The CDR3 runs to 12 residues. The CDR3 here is CASSESRDEQFF.

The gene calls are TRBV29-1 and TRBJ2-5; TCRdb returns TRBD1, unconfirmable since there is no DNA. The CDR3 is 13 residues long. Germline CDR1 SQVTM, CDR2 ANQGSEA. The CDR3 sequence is CSVVGRAKETQYF.

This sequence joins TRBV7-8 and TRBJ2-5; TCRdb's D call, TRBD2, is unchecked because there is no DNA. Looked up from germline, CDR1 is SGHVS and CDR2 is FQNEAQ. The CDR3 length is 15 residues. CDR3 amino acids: CASSLEAGRGKTQYF. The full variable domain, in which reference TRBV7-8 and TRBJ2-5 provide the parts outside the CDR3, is GAGVSQSPRYKVAKRGQDVALRCDPISGHVSLFWYQQALGQGPEFLTYFQNEAQLDKSGLPSDRFFAERPEGSVSTLKIQRTQQEDSAVYLCASSLEAGRGKTQYFGPGTRLLVL.